These 23 T cell receptor beta chains came from one sample sequenced in a study of Graves' ophthalmopathy and Graves' hyperthyroidism. RNA transcripts were the template, and TCR beta CDR3 regions were amplified from them. Following a first-round RT-PCR that used HTBI primers, a second-round multiplex PCR was carried out. TCRdb used MiXCR to reprocess the multiplex PCR reads, holding one entry per CDR3 protein. The profile covers almost 750,000 distinct CDR3 sequences, with roughly 40% appearing a single time and 44% taken by the ten largest. Sequenced input: peripheral blood. The receptors come from an adult man with Graves' ophthalmopathy.

This sequence joins TRBV7-9 and TRBJ2-5; tentative D call: TRBD1 (7 bases). The V end was cut by 5 bases, the J end by 3 bases, with 10 bases between. Germline-derived CDR1 and CDR2 are SEHNR and FQNEAQ (reference sequence). This CDR3 spans 13 amino acids. The CDR3 nucleotides are TGTGCCAGCAGCCCCAGGGGGGAAGAGACCCAGTACTTC. This gives the protein CASSPRGEETQYF.

Here the CDR3 reads CASSLTRTGLGTEAFF. CDR3 coding DNA: TGCGCCAGCAGCCTCACCCGGACAGGGCTTGGCACTGAAGCTTTCTTT. V and J are TRBV5-1 and TRBJ1-1; TRBD1 matches at 8 bases. CDR1 is SGHRS, CDR2 YFSETQ, per germline. Losses at the gene ends were 4 bases for V and 4 bases for J; bases not matched to a gene: 12. The CDR3 length is 16 residues.

This clonotype was counted at least ten times. The chain carries TRBV29-1 and TRBJ1-2; no clear D. CDR3 length equals 10 residues. Germline V gene data show CDR1 as SQVTM and CDR2 as ANQGSEA. The CDR3 nucleotides read TGCATGTCGGAGGAAGACGGCTACACCTTC. Protein product: CMSEEDGYTF.

The chain couples TRBV10-3 to TRBJ2-7; 8 bases are shared with TRBD1. From germline, CDR1 is ENHRY and CDR2 SYGVKD. With V trimmed by 10 bases and J by 7 bases, 15 bases remained unmatched. The CDR3 is made up of 14 amino acids. CDR3 region: CASSRTGYTGEQYF. CDR3 DNA: TGTGCCAGCAGCCGGACAGGGTACACCGGGGAGCAGTACTTC.

This clonotype appeared many times. This chain links TRBV29-1 with TRBJ2-7; tentative D call: TRBD1 (5 bases). The CDR3 has 13 residues. The ends were cut back, 5 bases at V and 1 base at J, with 12 bases in the middle. Germline V CDR1 and CDR2: SQVTM, ANQGSEA. The CDR3 sequence: CSVTQGISYEQYF. The DNA of the CDR3 is TGCAGCGTTACCCAGGGAATTTCCTACGAGCAGTACTTC.

This clonotype came up many times. This chain joins TRBV9 and TRBJ1-6, with 9 bases fitting TRBD1. Trimming cost V 2 bases and J 8 bases; bases outside gene matches: 5. Germline loops: CDR1 SGDLS, CDR2 YYNGEE. This CDR3 contains 15 residues. Here the CDR3 DNA reads TGTGCCAGCAGCGTGGGGACAGGGTGGGATTCACCCCTCCACTTT. Translated, it gives CASSVGTGWDSPLHF.

This clonotype was detected only a few times. The chain employs TRBV7-2 and TRBJ2-7, with unresolved D. Trimming took 0 bases from V and 1 from J, leaving 7 bases between them. The CDR3 has 14 residues. Germline assignment: CDR1 SGHTA and CDR2 FQGNSA. CDR3 in DNA: TGTGCCAGCAGCTTAGCGTACGGATCCTACGAGCAGTACTTC. The encoded protein is CASSLAYGSYEQYF.

This clonotype was found many times. This rearrangement joins TRBV14 to TRBJ1-5; 7 bases fit TRBD1. The CDR3 covers 15 residues. From germline, CDR1 is SGHDN and CDR2 FVKESK. V was clipped by 0 bases and J by 6 bases; unmatched bases: 5. CDR3 DNA: TGTGCCAGCAGCCAAGAGGGACAGCAGGGTCAGCCCCAGCATTTT. Protein: CASSQEGQQGQPQHF.

There are a few counts of this clonotype. The V gene is TRBV20-1, the J gene TRBJ2-5; 8 bases agree with TRBD2. V shed 6 bases, J shed 6 bases, and the junction held 6 bases outside the gene matches. The CDR3 runs 12 residues. Germline assignment: CDR1 DFQATT and CDR2 SNEGSKA (reference sequence). Here the CDR3 DNA reads TGCAGTGCCCCAACTAGCGGCAAGACCCAGTACTTC. Encoded protein: CSAPTSGKTQYF.

The chain joins TRBV2 to TRBJ1-6; TRBD1 is a possible D gene (5 bases). The ends were cut back, 2 bases at V and 8 bases at J, with 10 bases in the middle. Germline CDR1 SNHLY, CDR2 FYNNEI. This CDR3 is 14 amino acids long. The CDR3 bases are TGTGCCAGCAGTGAATGGGGGGGTGATTCACCCCTCCACTTT. It codes for CASSEWGGDSPLHF.

The chain uses TRBV10-3 and TRBJ2-7; D remains ambiguous. V lost 2 bases to trimming and J lost 5 bases, with 4 bases between them. The germline CDR1 and CDR2 sequences are ENHRY and SYGVKD. The CDR3 sequence is 11 residues long. DNA of the CDR3: TGTGCCATCAGTGAGGGAGACGAGCAGTACTTC. It encodes CAISEGDEQYF.

For the CDR3, the DNA is TGCAGTGCTATTAGTGCAGGCTCTAGCGAGCAGTACTTC. Amino acids: CSAISAGSSEQYF. The chain couples TRBV20-1 to TRBJ2-7; D call uncertain. V was pared by 4 bases and J by 6 bases, with 16 bases between. The CDR3 runs to 13 residues. The germline V gene has CDR1 DFQATT and CDR2 SNEGSKA (reference sequence).

This clonotype occurred many times. The gene calls are TRBV19 and TRBJ2-7, with D maybe TRBD1 (6 bases). Germline V gene data show CDR1 as LNHDA and CDR2 as SQIVND (reference sequence). Trimming left V 9 bases short and J 3 bases short, with 24 bases between. The length of the CDR3 is 16 residues. The CDR3 spells CASRRTGQGNDYEQYF. The DNA for the CDR3 is TGTGCCAGCCGGCGCACCGGCCAGGGGAATGACTACGAGCAGTACTTC.

To note about this clonotype: This may arise from a read error, as a much more abundant clone is one base away. Written as DNA, the CDR3 is TGTGCCAGCAGCCGGGACGGGAGCTCCTATAATTCACCCCTCCACTTT. Encoded protein: CASSRDGSSYNSPLHF. This rearrangement joins TRBV9 to TRBJ1-6; D perhaps matches TRBD1 (5 bases). Germline CDR1 reads SGDLS; CDR2 reads YYNGEE. V lost 4 bases and J 0 bases, leaving 11 bases between the germline ends. This CDR3 is 16 amino acids long.

The chain uses TRBV10-3 and TRBJ2-7; 7 bases are shared with TRBD1. CDR1 is ENHRY, CDR2 SYGVKD, per germline. The CDR3 is 14 amino acids. Losses at the gene ends were 5 bases for V and 4 bases for J; bases not matched to a gene: 8. The CDR3 is CAISLDRVMYEQYF. The CDR3 bases are TGTGCCATCAGTCTAGACAGGGTCATGTACGAGCAGTACTTC.

The chain is built from TRBV29-1 and TRBJ2-3, with D tentatively TRBD2 (5 bases). Per the germline V gene, CDR1 is SQVTM and CDR2 is ANQGSEA. Trimming removed 7 bases from V and 2 bases from J, with 10 bases in between. The CDR3 extends over 12 amino acids. This CDR3 is CSADFLTDTQYF. Here the CDR3 DNA reads TGCAGCGCGGACTTCCTCACAGATACGCAGTATTTT.

This clonotype was seen more than once but under ten times. The V and J genes are TRBV5-6 and TRBJ1-4; D gene unclear. V was pared by 0 bases and J by 4 bases, with 7 bases between. The germline CDR1 and CDR2 sequences are SGHDT and YYEEEE. The CDR3 extends over 14 amino acids. Here the CDR3 reads CASSLAGLNEKLFF. The CDR3 nucleotides read TGTGCCAGCAGCTTGGCAGGCCTTAATGAAAAACTGTTTTTT.

The chain carries TRBV7-9 and TRBJ2-7, with 10 bases lining up with TRBD2. CDR3 length equals 15 residues. Germline loops: CDR1 SEHNR, CDR2 FQNEAQ (reference sequence). With 5 bases clipped from V and 2 bases from J, the junction kept 6 bases outside the gene matches. The CDR3: CASSASGGPPYEQYF. The CDR3 region has the DNA TGTGCCAGCAGCGCTAGCGGGGGCCCTCCCTACGAGCAGTACTTC. The entire variable domain, with the rest obtained from reference TRBV7-9 and TRBJ2-7, is as follows: DTGVSQNPRHKITKRGQNVTFRCDPISEHNRLYWYRQTLGQGPEFLTYFQNEAQLEKSRLLSDRFSAERPKGSFSTLEIQRTEQGDSAMYLCASSASGGPPYEQYFGPGTRLTVT.

The CDR3 region has the DNA TGTGCCATACTAGGAGACAGGGCTTCCGGGGAGCTGTTTTTT. Its translation: CAILGDRASGELFF. This chain links TRBV11-3 with TRBJ2-2; TRBD1 agrees at 7 bases. The ends lost 10 bases at V and 6 bases at J; junction bases unmatched: 11. Germline V gene sequence: CDR1 SGHNT, CDR2 YENEEA. The CDR3 is 14 amino acids.

This clonotype showed up just a few times. The chain couples TRBV19 to TRBJ1-5; unclear D gene. This CDR3 contains 13 residues. CDR1 and CDR2 (germline): LNHDA, SQIVND (reference sequence). The V gene lost 3 bases and the J gene lost 3 bases, with 6 bases spanning the gap. In DNA, the CDR3 is TGTGCCAGTAGTATCAATGACAATCAGCCCCAGCATTTT. The encoded protein is CASSINDNQPQHF.

Comments on this clonotype: The junction and the germline gene differ at one end; a read error may be behind it. This chain joins TRBV14 and TRBJ2-2; no reliable D call. There are 15 residues in the CDR3. Germline CDR1 reads SGHDN; CDR2 reads FVKESK. Here the CDR3 DNA reads TGTGCCAGCAGACAAGACCCCGGATACACCGGGGAGCTGTTTTTT. It is translated as CASRQDPGYTGELFF.

Written as DNA, the CDR3 is TGTGCCAGCAGTCCGGACAGGTTATCGAACACCGGGGAGCTGTTTTTT. Translation gives CASSPDRLSNTGELFF. The J gene is TRBJ2-2, the V gene TRBV7-8; TRBD1 agrees at 7 bases. The V gene's germline CDR1 is SGHVS and CDR2 FQNEAQ. The junction had 7 bases not matched to a gene; V was cut back by 6 bases and J by 0 bases. The CDR3 runs to 16 residues.

With respect to this clonotype: The junction does not match germline at one end; this may be a read error. V usage is TRBV5-4 and J usage is TRBJ2-7; 7 bases align to TRBD1. This CDR3 contains 14 residues. Looked up from germline, CDR1 is SGHNT and CDR2 is YYREEE (reference sequence). CDR3 DNA sequence: TGCGCCAGCAGCCAAGAAGGGACAGACTACGAGCAGTACTTC. Translating gives CASSQEGTDYEQYF.